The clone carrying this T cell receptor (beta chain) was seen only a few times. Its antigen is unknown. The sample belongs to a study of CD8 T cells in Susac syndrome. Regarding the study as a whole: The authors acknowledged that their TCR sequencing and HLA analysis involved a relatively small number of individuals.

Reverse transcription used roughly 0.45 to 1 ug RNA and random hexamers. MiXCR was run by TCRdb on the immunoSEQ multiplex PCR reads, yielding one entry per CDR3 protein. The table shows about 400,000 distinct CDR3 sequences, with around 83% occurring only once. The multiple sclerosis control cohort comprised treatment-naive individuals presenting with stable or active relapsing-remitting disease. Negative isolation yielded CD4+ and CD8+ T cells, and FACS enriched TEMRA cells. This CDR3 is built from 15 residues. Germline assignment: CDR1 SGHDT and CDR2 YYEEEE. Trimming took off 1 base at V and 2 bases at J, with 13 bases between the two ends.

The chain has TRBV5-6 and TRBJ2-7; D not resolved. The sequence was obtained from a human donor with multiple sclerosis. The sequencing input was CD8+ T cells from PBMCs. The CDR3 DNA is TGTGCCAGCAGCTTGTTAGCAGGCACCACCTACGAGCAGTACTTC. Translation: CASSLLAGTTYEQYF.